The 25 T cell receptor beta chains below were found in one sample sequenced in a study of T-cell memory formation after mild COVID-19. MiXCR was run by TCRdb on the 5' RACE reads, yielding one entry per CDR3 protein. This table has over 50,000 distinct CDR3 sequences, over 9% appearing once. Sequencing was done on a sample of PBMCs or a T cell subset sorted from them (not recorded which). Receptor source: an adult woman who had mild COVID-19 (a few samples of this study predate the infection). Cell type and time point are not known.

V gene TRBV3-1 combines with J gene TRBJ2-3, with TRBD2 matching 8 bases. Germline trimming cut 4 bases from V and 0 bases from J; bases unmatched to any gene: 6. This CDR3 spans 16 amino acids. Germline V lookup: CDR1 LGHDT, CDR2 YNNKEL (reference sequence). DNA of the CDR3: TGTGCCAGCAGCCCCTATAGCGGGACAAGCACAGATACGCAGTATTTT. It specifies CASSPYSGTSTDTQYF.

This clonotype was counted many times. The genes are TRBV15 and TRBJ2-7, with 8 bases aligning to TRBD2. This CDR3 has 15 residues. Unmatched junction bases numbered 6, after V lost 5 bases and J lost 0 bases. Germline V CDR1 and CDR2: LNHNV, YYDKDF (reference sequence). CDR3: CATSGPGTSSYEQYF. The CDR3 DNA is TGTGCCACCAGCGGCCCCGGGACTAGCTCCTACGAGCAGTACTTC.

This clonotype has a count of ten or more. J is TRBJ2-7 and V is TRBV6-5; no clear D gene. The germline gives CDR1 MNHEY, CDR2 SVGAGI. CDR3 length equals 13 residues. Trimming cost V 0 bases and J 3 bases, with 6 bases left between them. The CDR3 nucleotides read TGTGCCAGCAGTTACTCGAAGGGCTACGAGCAGTACTTC. Its translation: CASSYSKGYEQYF.

This clonotype was seen repeatedly, ten times or more. The V and J genes are TRBV7-2 and TRBJ2-1, with D possibly being TRBD1 (5 bases). CDR3 length: 16 residues. CDR1 and CDR2 from the germline V gene are SGHTA and FQGNSA. V lost 5 bases and J 5 bases, leaving 19 bases between the germline ends. CDR3 residues: CASSPNGAGSHNEQFF. The CDR3, as DNA: TGTGCCAGCAGCCCTAACGGCGCAGGGTCCCACAATGAGCAGTTCTTC.

This clonotype was detected only a few times. The chain couples TRBV20-1 to TRBJ2-3, with 10 bases identical to TRBD2. V shed 4 bases and J 1 base; nucleotides not matched to a gene: 5. Germline CDR1 and CDR2: DFQATT and SNEGSKA (reference sequence). There are 15 residues in the CDR3. The CDR3 sequence is CSATVGLAGTDTQYF. The DNA of the CDR3 is TGCAGTGCTACCGTAGGACTAGCGGGCACAGATACGCAGTATTTT.

This chain links TRBV24-1 with TRBJ2-5; no clear D gene. V shed 0 bases and J shed 5 bases, with 6 bases lying between them. The germline V gene encodes CDR1 KGHDR and CDR2 SFDVKD. CDR3 size: 13 residues. CDR3 bases: TGTGCCACCAGTGATTTGTGGCGGGAGACCCAGTACTTC. This translates into CATSDLWRETQYF.

J is TRBJ1-1 and V is TRBV4-1; 7 bases match TRBD1. The CDR3 loop spans 15 amino acids. Losses at the gene ends were 4 bases for V and 1 base for J; bases not matched to a gene: 6. Germline CDR1 and CDR2: MGHRA and YSYEKL. In DNA, the CDR3 is TGCGCCAGCAGCCGCCCGACAGGGAAGAACACTGAAGCTTTCTTT. Amino acid sequence: CASSRPTGKNTEAFF.

The chain uses TRBV3-1 and TRBJ2-3, with TRBD1 matching 8 bases. Trimming cost V 3 bases and J 2 bases; bases outside gene matches: 13. CDR1 is LGHDT and CDR2 is YNNKEL in the germline V gene (reference sequence). There are 18 residues in the CDR3. DNA of the CDR3: TGTGCCAGCAGCCACCCCGGGGGCGGACAGGGATACACAGATACGCAGTATTTT. Its protein product is CASSHPGGGQGYTDTQYF.

This clonotype appeared a few times. V gene TRBV5-4 combines with J gene TRBJ1-6; D remains ambiguous. Trimming removed 4 bases from V and 0 bases from J, with 8 bases in between. The CDR3 runs to 15 residues. The germline V gene encodes CDR1 SGHNT and CDR2 YYREEE (reference sequence). The DNA for the CDR3 is TGTGCCAGCAGCGTGTGGAGCTCCTATAATTCACCCCTCCACTTT. Its protein is CASSVWSSYNSPLHF.

The DNA of the CDR3 is TGTGCCAGCAGTTTAGGGCGGGGGTTGGGGAATGAGCAGTTCTTC. Translated: CASSLGRGLGNEQFF. The V gene is TRBV12-3 or TRBV12-4, the J gene TRBJ2-1, with 7 bases identical to TRBD2. Trimming took 1 base from V and 7 from J; bases not matched to a gene: 7. There are 15 residues in the CDR3.

This clonotype has at least ten counts. The chain uses TRBV5-1 and TRBJ2-1; 7 bases are a match to TRBD2. CDR1 SGHRS and CDR2 YFSETQ come from the germline V gene. V was pared by 4 bases and J by 7 bases, with 11 bases of the junction left unmatched. CDR3 length equals 15 residues. The CDR3 DNA reads TGCGCCAGCAGCGTCCTTGGGAGGGCCGGGAATGAGCAGTTCTTC. Translating gives CASSVLGRAGNEQFF.

This clonotype was counted only a few times. V gene TRBV2 combines with J gene TRBJ2-7; 8 positions agree with TRBD2. The CDR3 is 16 amino acids. Trimming removed 6 bases from V and 0 bases from J; junction bases left unmatched: 10. In germline, CDR1 is SNHLY, CDR2 FYNNEI. The CDR3 reads CASRPTSSGLSYEQYF. CDR3 sequence (DNA): TGTGCCAGCAGACCCACCTCTAGCGGGCTCTCCTACGAGCAGTACTTC.

This clonotype was detected many times. The chain links TRBV7-9 to TRBJ1-1; 11 positions agree with TRBD1. The CDR3 length is 17 residues. V was pared by 5 bases and J by 2 bases, with 10 bases of the junction left unmatched. The V gene's germline CDR1 is SEHNR and CDR2 FQNEAQ (reference sequence). CDR3 in DNA: TGTGCCAGCAGCCCACCCTTTGGACAGGGGGCCAACACTGAAGCTTTCTTT. Protein product: CASSPPFGQGANTEAFF.

There are a few counts of this clonotype. The chain uses TRBV2 and TRBJ1-1; D unresolved. The V end was cut by 0 bases, the J end by 10 bases, with 12 bases between. The V gene's germline CDR1 is SNHLY and CDR2 FYNNEI. This CDR3 has 13 residues. Here the CDR3 DNA reads TGTGCCAGCAGTGAAGCTTCAGCCGTTGCAGCTTTCTTT. Translating it yields CASSEASAVAAFF.

To note about this clonotype: Given a much more abundant clone one base away, this may be a read error. The chain couples TRBV11-2 to TRBJ2-3, with TRBD2 matching 10 bases. The V and J ends lost 3 bases and 5 bases, in that order; junction bases with no gene match: 5. The CDR3 is made up of 15 amino acids. Germline V gene sequence: CDR1 SGHAT, CDR2 FQNNGV. The CDR3 nucleotides read TGTGCCAGCAGCTTCGGACTAGCGGTGGGAGATACGCAGTATTTT. It codes for CASSFGLAVGDTQYF.

Concerning this clonotype itself: A much larger clone differs from this one at a single base, so this may be a read error. This chain joins TRBV20-1 and TRBJ2-7, with D perhaps being TRBD1 or TRBD2 (5 bases each). Germline loops: CDR1 DFQATT, CDR2 SNEGSKA (reference sequence). CDR3 length: 13 residues. The CDR3 spells CRARGQGRYEQYF. The CDR3 DNA sequence: TGCAGGGCTAGAGGCCAGGGACGCTACGAGCAGTACTTC.

This clonotype was seen a few times. This chain joins TRBV23-1 and TRBJ2-1, with D possibly called TRBD1 or TRBD2 (5 bases each). TRBV23-1 carries the ORF label, with uncertain function. V shed 6 bases and J shed 7 bases, with 19 bases lying between them. The CDR3 consists of 15 residues. The CDR3 DNA follows: TGCGCCAGCAGCCACCGGGACCGAATCTGGAATGAGCAGTTCTTC. Its protein product is CASSHRDRIWNEQFF.

The V call is TRBV27, the J call TRBJ2-7; TRBD2 is a possible D gene (5 bases). The length of the CDR3 is 15 residues. The germline V gene encodes CDR1 MNHEY and CDR2 SMNVEV (reference sequence). Trimming took off 6 bases at V and 0 bases at J, with 15 bases between the two ends. The CDR3 coding sequence is TGTGCCAGCAGCTCTCGATTTGGGAGCTCCTACGAGCAGTACTTC. Amino acid sequence: CASSSRFGSSYEQYF.

This clonotype showed up just a few times. The gene calls are TRBV6-1 and TRBJ2-5; TRBD1 is a possible D gene (5 bases). The germline gives CDR1 MNHNS, CDR2 SASEGT. This CDR3 has 14 amino acids. V shed 1 base and J shed 7 bases, with 13 bases lying between them. In nucleotides, the CDR3 is TGTGCCAGCAGTGAAGATCCAGGGTCAGGGACCCAGTACTTC. This codes for CASSEDPGSGTQYF.

This clonotype has at least ten counts. This chain connects TRBV7-2 to TRBJ1-6; D might be TRBD1 (6 bases). Germline V lookup: CDR1 SGHTA, CDR2 FQGNSA. With 5 bases removed from V and 4 bases from J, the gap between germline ends came to 12 bases. The CDR3 sequence is 15 residues long. The CDR3 protein is CASSIRTVYNSPLHF. As DNA, the CDR3 is TGTGCCAGCAGCATTAGGACAGTTTATAATTCACCCCTCCACTTT.

This clonotype was observed many times. The chain carries TRBV24-1 and TRBJ2-5; 9 nucleotides agree with TRBD1. Trimming at V came to 6 bases and at J to 5 bases, leaving 9 bases not matched to a gene. CDR3 size: 15 residues. Germline CDR1 KGHDR, CDR2 SFDVKD. CDR3 amino acids: CATSRQGVAGETQYF. The CDR3 nucleotides are TGTGCCACCAGTCGACAGGGGGTGGCGGGGGAGACCCAGTACTTC.

This rearrangement joins TRBV19 to TRBJ2-3, with D perhaps TRBD2 (7 bases). V was cut by 4 bases and J by 0 bases, with 11 bases left in between. CDR3 length: 15 amino acids. Germline V CDR1 and CDR2: LNHDA, SQIVND (reference sequence). Here the CDR3 reads CASSSGGPSTDTQYF. The CDR3 DNA reads as TGTGCCAGTAGTAGCGGGGGCCCTAGCACAGATACGCAGTATTTT.

The rearrangement links TRBV10-3 to TRBJ2-7; D is perhaps TRBD1 (5 bases). In germline, CDR1 is ENHRY, CDR2 SYGVKD. The CDR3 consists of 15 residues. V lost 4 bases, J lost 3 bases, and 16 bases lay in between. Written as DNA, the CDR3 is TGTGCCATCAGTGTTCAAGGGCAGGGTAACTACGAGCAGTACTTC. This codes for CAISVQGQGNYEQYF.

This clonotype has only a few counts. The rearrangement links TRBV4-1 to TRBJ1-5; no firm D call. V was pared by 3 bases and J by 7 bases, with 13 bases between. This CDR3 region has 14 residues. Germline V CDR1 and CDR2: MGHRA, YSYEKL. The CDR3 DNA sequence: TGCGCCAGCAGCCAGGAAGGCCTCGAACAGCCCCAGCATTTT. Protein: CASSQEGLEQPQHF.

This clonotype was observed a handful of times. The chain couples TRBV29-1 to TRBJ1-2; perhaps TRBD1 as D (5 bases). The CDR3 consists of 14 residues. Trimming cost V 0 bases and J 8 bases, with 16 bases left between them. From germline, CDR1 is SQVTM and CDR2 ANQGSEA. The CDR3 loop is CSVEDQGRGWGYTF. The CDR3 DNA follows: TGCAGCGTTGAAGATCAGGGACGAGGCTGGGGCTACACCTTC.